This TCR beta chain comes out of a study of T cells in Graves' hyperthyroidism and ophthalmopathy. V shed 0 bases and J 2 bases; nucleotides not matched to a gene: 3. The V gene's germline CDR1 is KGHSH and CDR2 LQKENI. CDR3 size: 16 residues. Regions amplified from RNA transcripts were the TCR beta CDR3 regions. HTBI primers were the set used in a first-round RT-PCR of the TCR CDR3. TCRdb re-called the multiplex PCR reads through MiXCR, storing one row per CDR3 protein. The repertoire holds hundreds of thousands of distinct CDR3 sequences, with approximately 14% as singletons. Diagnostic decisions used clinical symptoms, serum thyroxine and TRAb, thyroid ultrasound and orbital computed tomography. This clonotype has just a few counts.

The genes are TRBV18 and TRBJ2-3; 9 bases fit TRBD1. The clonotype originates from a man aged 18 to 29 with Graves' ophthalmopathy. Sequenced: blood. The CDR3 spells CASSPPTGGLTDTQYF. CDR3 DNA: TGTGCCAGCTCACCACCTACAGGGGGCCTCACAGATACGCAGTATTTT.